These 28 T cell receptor beta chains came from one sample sequenced in a study of identical twins. In TCRdb, the 5' RACE reads were re-called with MiXCR into one record per CDR3 protein. The data show some 600,000 distinct CDR3 sequences, with about 7% seen just once and roughly 1.5% held by the top ten. These data were also reused for a study on yellow fever vaccine responses in identical twins.

Sequencing used PBMCs. The receptors were sampled from a young woman in good health.

Turning to this clonotype: One end of the junction does not line up with germline, which may come from a read error. The CDR3 is CAISNDSSFYGYTF. In DNA, the CDR3 is TGTGCCATCAGCAACGACAGTTCCTTCTATGGCTACACCTTC. The genes are TRBV15 and TRBJ1-2; D may be TRBD1 (5 bases). The CDR3 loop spans 14 amino acids. CDR1 is LNHNV, CDR2 YYDKDF, per germline (reference sequence).

The gene calls are TRBV7-2 and TRBJ2-1; possible D gene TRBD2, 6 bases. CDR3 length equals 14 residues. Trimming took off 1 base at V and 12 bases at J, with 16 bases between the two ends. CDR1 is SGHTA and CDR2 is FQGNSA in the germline V gene. The CDR3 region is CASSLELAVPWQFF. The DNA of the CDR3 is TGTGCCAGCAGCTTAGAGTTAGCGGTCCCTTGGCAGTTCTTC. Filled out from reference TRBV7-2 and TRBJ2-1, the complete variable domain reads GAGVSQSPSNKVTEKGKDVELRCDPISGHTALYWYRQSLGQGLEFLIYFQGNSAPDKSGLPSDRFSAERTGGSVSTLTIQRTQQEDSAVYLCASSLELAVPWQFFGPGTRLTVL.

This clonotype was recorded a few times. The CDR3 DNA sequence: TGCAGCGAATCCGGGACTAGCGGGAGCAATGAGCAGTTCTTC. Protein: CSESGTSGSNEQFF. The chain joins TRBV29-1 to TRBJ2-1; 14 nucleotides align to TRBD2. Trimming took 7 bases from V and 6 from J; bases not matched to a gene: 5. Germline lookup yields CDR1 SQVTM and CDR2 ANQGSEA. The CDR3 covers 14 residues.

This rearrangement joins TRBV7-9 to TRBJ2-1, with 8 bases identical to TRBD1. This CDR3 region has 16 residues. Germline V gene sequence: CDR1 SEHNR, CDR2 FQNEAQ (reference sequence). J gave up 1 base and V 2 bases, and 4 bases lay outside the gene matches. The CDR3 reads CASSLQGALSYNEQFF. The CDR3, as DNA: TGTGCCAGCAGCTTACAGGGGGCGCTTTCCTACAATGAGCAGTTCTTC.

This clonotype showed up many times. V and J are TRBV15 and TRBJ1-6; D is undetermined. Trimming removed 1 base from V and 5 bases from J, with 6 bases in between. Per the germline V gene, CDR1 is LNHNV and CDR2 is YYDKDF (reference sequence). CDR3 size: 14 residues. The CDR3 region has the DNA TGTGCCACCAGCAGAGCTGGGGATAATTCACCCCTCCACTTT. Its protein product is CATSRAGDNSPLHF.

V and J are TRBV12-3 or TRBV12-4 and TRBJ2-5, with 7 bases aligning to TRBD1. The ends lost 5 bases at V and 5 bases at J; junction bases unmatched: 2. The CDR3 consists of 12 residues. The CDR3 nucleotides read TGTGCCAGCAGTAGGGGGCTGGAGACCCAGTACTTC. This codes for CASSRGLETQYF.

Many counts were recorded for this clonotype. The V and J genes are TRBV6-1 and TRBJ1-2, with a possible D match to TRBD1 (5 bases). Trimming shortened V by 6 bases and J by 5 bases, and 13 bases separated the two germline ends. This CDR3 contains 13 residues. CDR1 and CDR2 (germline): MNHNS, SASEGT. DNA for the CDR3: TGTGCCAGCAGACGACAGTGGGAATATGGCTACACCTTC. This gives the protein CASRRQWEYGYTF.

This chain links TRBV5-1 with TRBJ2-1; 14 bases are shared with TRBD2. The length of the CDR3 is 14 residues. J was trimmed by 6 bases and V by 9 bases; bases with no gene match: 5. In germline, CDR1 is SGHRS, CDR2 YFSETQ. The CDR3: CATGGLAGANEQFF. Here the CDR3 DNA reads TGCGCCACCGGGGGACTAGCGGGAGCCAATGAGCAGTTCTTC.

This clonotype was counted a few times. The chain has TRBV15 and TRBJ1-2; D ambiguous. The CDR3 is 15 amino acids. Germline V gene sequence: CDR1 LNHNV, CDR2 YYDKDF (reference sequence). V lost 0 bases to trimming and J lost 0 bases, with 8 bases between them. CDR3 sequence: CATSRDRVTNYGYTF. The DNA for the CDR3 is TGTGCCACCAGCAGAGATCGGGTCACTAACTATGGCTACACCTTC.

This clonotype was seen at least ten times. The V call is TRBV10-3, the J call TRBJ1-4; 9 bases are shared with TRBD1. CDR1 is ENHRY and CDR2 is SYGVKD in the germline V gene. The CDR3 has 15 amino acids. The J segment lost 7 bases and the V segment lost 3 bases, leaving 6 bases of the junction unmatched. CDR3 nucleotides: TGTGCCATCAGTGAACCCGGGACAGGGTTTGAAAAACTGTTTTTT. Protein sequence: CAISEPGTGFEKLFF.

This clonotype was counted a few times. The chain joins TRBV12-3 or TRBV12-4 to TRBJ1-5; D is undetermined. The CDR3 extends over 14 amino acids. V lost 3 bases and J lost 10, with 16 bases in between. This CDR3 is CASSLGSWAAPQHF. CDR3 coding DNA: TGTGCCAGCAGTTTGGGGTCTTGGGCCGCCCCCCAGCATTTT.

This clonotype was observed many times. The rearrangement links TRBV12-3 or TRBV12-4 to TRBJ2-5; no clear D gene. This CDR3 spans 14 amino acids. V was clipped by 5 bases and J by 3 bases, with 13 bases between them. The CDR3 is CASSPIVGEETQYF. CDR3 coding DNA: TGTGCCAGCAGTCCTATCGTTGGGGAAGAGACCCAGTACTTC.

CDR3 sequence (DNA): TGTGCCAGCAGATCAGAACATGAGTGGGACAGGGCCACCGGGGAGCTGTTTTTT. Amino acid sequence: CASRSEHEWDRATGELFF. The chain links TRBV12-3 or TRBV12-4 to TRBJ2-2; 9 positions agree with TRBD1. The CDR3 is made up of 18 amino acids. J lost 4 bases, V lost 6 bases, and 15 bases had no gene match.

This clonotype was seen more than once but under ten times. The rearrangement uses TRBV5-1 and TRBJ2-3; tentatively, D is TRBD1 (5 bases). The CDR3 loop spans 15 amino acids. CDR1 is SGHRS and CDR2 is YFSETQ in the germline V gene. The ends were cut back, 4 bases at V and 0 bases at J, with 12 bases in the middle. CDR3 sequence (DNA): TGCGCCAGCAGCGGCCGGACACAAAGCACAGATACGCAGTATTTT. As protein: CASSGRTQSTDTQYF.

This chain links TRBV5-6 with TRBJ2-3; TRBD2 matches at 7 bases. The CDR3 is 17 amino acids. V was clipped by 4 bases and J by 3 bases; unmatched bases: 14. Germline assignment: CDR1 SGHDT and CDR2 YYEEEE. The CDR3 DNA sequence: TGTGCCAGCAGCGGTGCTACGACCCCCGGGAGGACAGATACGCAGTATTTT. It yields the protein CASSGATTPGRTDTQYF.

A remark on this clonotype: A read error may account for a junction end that differs from germline. V and J are TRBV15 and TRBJ2-7; TRBD2 aligns across 7 bases. The CDR3 length is 14 residues. In germline, CDR1 is LNHNV, CDR2 YYDKDF (reference sequence). The CDR3 spells CATSREAGDYEQYF. The DNA of the CDR3 is TGTGCCACCAGTAGAGAGGCGGGAGACTACGAGCAGTACTTC. Filled out from reference TRBV15 and TRBJ2-7, the complete variable domain reads DAMVIQNPRYQVTQFGKPVTLSCSQTLNHNVMYWYQQKSSQAPKLLFHYYDKDFNNEADTPDNFQSRRPNTSFCFLDIRSPGLGDTAMYLCATSREAGDYEQYFGPGTRLTVT.

This clonotype was observed a few times. The chain recombines TRBV28 with TRBJ2-7, with TRBD2 matching 11 bases. Germline trimming cut 4 bases from V and 5 bases from J; bases unmatched to any gene: 10. Germline V gene data show CDR1 as MDHEN and CDR2 as SYDVKM. CDR3 length: 16 amino acids. The CDR3 DNA is TGTGCCAGCAGTTCTCCTATAGCGGGGGGGCTGCACGAGCAGTACGTC. This codes for CASSSPIAGGLHEQYV.

This clonotype was counted at least ten times. The V and J genes are TRBV12-3 or TRBV12-4 and TRBJ2-7; no firm D call. V was cut by 7 bases and J by 0 bases, with 16 bases left in between. This CDR3 has 15 residues. The CDR3 protein is CASTSGPQDSYEQYF. CDR3 DNA sequence: TGTGCCAGCACCTCCGGCCCCCAAGACTCCTACGAGCAGTACTTC.

This clonotype was counted a few times. The rearrangement joins TRBV20-1 to TRBJ1-5; D is perhaps TRBD1 (6 bases). V was shortened by 3 bases and J by 2 bases, with 8 bases between the two germline ends. CDR1 and CDR2 from the germline V gene are DFQATT and SNEGSKA (reference sequence). The CDR3 contains 13 residues. The DNA of the CDR3 is TGCAGTGCTAGTTACAGGGGCAATCAGCCCCAGCATTTT. This sequence encodes CSASYRGNQPQHF.

Only a few counts were recorded for this clonotype. The CDR3 DNA follows: TGTGCCAGCCAAAACAGGGTGACTAATGAAAAACTGTTTTTT. It translates to CASQNRVTNEKLFF. The chain recombines TRBV12-3 or TRBV12-4 with TRBJ1-4, with D maybe TRBD1 (6 bases). The V end was cut by 8 bases, the J end by 2 bases, with 12 bases between. The CDR3 runs 14 residues.

This clonotype was observed at least ten times. The chain has TRBV9 and TRBJ2-7, with a possible D match to TRBD2 (7 bases). This CDR3 is built from 16 residues. V was trimmed by 5 bases and J by 2 bases, leaving 20 bases between them. Germline V gene sequence: CDR1 SGDLS, CDR2 YYNGEE. DNA of the CDR3: TGTGCCAGCAGGGAGGGGGGCCTAGCGGTCGCCTACGAGCAGTACGTC. Residues: CASREGGLAVAYEQYV.

The CDR3 coding sequence is TGCAGCGTTGTACAGGCGGGGACACCATCAAGCGCCCAGTACTTC. Protein sequence: CSVVQAGTPSSAQYF. The genes are TRBV29-1 and TRBJ2-5, with D tentatively TRBD1 or TRBD2 (6 bases each). Deletions cut 4 bases from V and 9 bases from J, with 24 bases between. This CDR3 is built from 15 residues. From germline, CDR1 is SQVTM and CDR2 ANQGSEA.

This clonotype was recorded at least ten times. This CDR3 reads CASSGQGGRETQYF. CDR3 sequence (DNA): TGTGCCAGCAGTGGACAGGGAGGTAGAGAGACCCAGTACTTC. The chain carries TRBV12-3 or TRBV12-4 and TRBJ2-5; TRBD1 agrees at 8 bases. V lost 5 bases to trimming and J lost 4 bases; unmatched junction nucleotides: 6. CDR3 length equals 14 residues.

A few counts support this clonotype. The V gene is TRBV2, the J gene TRBJ1-1; D is ambiguous. CDR1 SNHLY and CDR2 FYNNEI come from the germline V gene. This CDR3 region has 13 residues. Trimming stripped 7 bases from V and 4 bases from J, with 13 bases between. The CDR3 is CASTPILGTEAFF. The CDR3 bases are TGTGCCAGCACACCGATCCTGGGCACTGAAGCTTTCTTT.

This clonotype was counted a few times. V gene TRBV28 combines with J gene TRBJ2-7; TRBD2 aligns across 10 bases. V gave up 6 bases and J gave up 12 bases; unmatched junction bases: 11. Germline lookup yields CDR1 MDHEN and CDR2 SYDVKM. The CDR3 runs to 13 residues. Here the CDR3 reads CASRGTSDREGYF. For the CDR3, the DNA is TGTGCCAGCAGGGGGACTAGCGACCGGGAAGGGTACTTC. Together with reference TRBV28 and TRBJ2-7, the CDR3 gives the full variable domain: DVKVTQSSRYLVKRTGEKVFLECVQDMDHENMFWYRQDPGLGLRLIYFSYDVKMKEKGDIPEGYSVSREKKERFSLILESASTNQTSMYLCASRGTSDREGYFGPGTRLTVT.

With regard to this clonotype: A single base separates this from a much larger clone, so it may be a read error. The J gene is TRBJ2-5, the V gene TRBV14; D not certain. The V and J ends lost 5 bases and 7 bases respectively, with 14 bases between them. CDR1 and CDR2 (germline): SGHDN, FVKESK. The CDR3 runs to 13 residues. DNA of the CDR3: TGTGCCAGCAGCTTCGCGACTTCGGGGACCCAGTACTTC. Protein sequence: CASSFATSGTQYF.

The chain's CDR3 is CASSLAPGQNTEAFF. For the CDR3, the DNA is TGTGCCAGCAGCTTAGCCCCAGGACAAAATACTGAAGCTTTCTTT. The chain combines TRBV7-8 with TRBJ1-1; D perhaps matches TRBD1 (5 bases). The germline gives CDR1 SGHVS, CDR2 FQNEAQ. The CDR3 spans 15 residues. The V and J ends lost 0 bases and 5 bases respectively, with 13 bases between them.

The gene calls are TRBV25-1 and TRBJ2-3; 7 positions match TRBD1. Trimming cost V 4 bases and J 3 bases; bases outside gene matches: 10. Germline CDR1 is MGHDK and CDR2 is SYGVNS. This CDR3 has 16 amino acids. The DNA for the CDR3 is TGTGCCAGCAGTGGAGACAGGGCAGTTTTTACAGATACGCAGTATTTT. This translates into CASSGDRAVFTDTQYF.